The present T cell receptor beta chain was sequenced within a study of technical replicates of blood from several donors. Assay: immunoSEQ multiplex PCR; the TCRdb copy retains only in-frame clones and omits some. The data contain 55,000 to 75,000 clones, roughly nine tenths of them singletons. Per germline, CDR1 SGHTA and CDR2 FQGNSA. CDR3 size: 11 residues. V was clipped by 3 bases and J by 6 bases, with 3 bases between them. Sequenced sample: PBMCs. The chain couples TRBV7-2 to TRBJ2-1; D gene unclear. The clonotype originates from a human donor in good health. Some clones in this sample may be carry-over from other donors' samples. Here the CDR3 reads CASSFLNEQFF. The CDR3 DNA reads as TGTGCCAGCAGCTTTCTCAATGAGCAGTTCTTC.